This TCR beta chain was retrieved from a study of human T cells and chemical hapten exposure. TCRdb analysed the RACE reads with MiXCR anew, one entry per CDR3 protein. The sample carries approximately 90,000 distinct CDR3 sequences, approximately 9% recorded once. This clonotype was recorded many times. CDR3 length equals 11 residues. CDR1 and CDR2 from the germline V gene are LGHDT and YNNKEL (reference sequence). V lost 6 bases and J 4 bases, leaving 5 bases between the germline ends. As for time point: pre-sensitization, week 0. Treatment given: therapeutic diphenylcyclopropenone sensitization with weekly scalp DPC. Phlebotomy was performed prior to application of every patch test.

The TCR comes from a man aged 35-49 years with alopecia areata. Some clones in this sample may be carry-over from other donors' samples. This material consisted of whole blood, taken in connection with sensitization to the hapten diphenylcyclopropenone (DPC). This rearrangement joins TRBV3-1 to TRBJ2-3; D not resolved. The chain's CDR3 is CASRFSDTQYF. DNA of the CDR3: TGTGCCAGCAGGTTTTCAGATACGCAGTATTTT.